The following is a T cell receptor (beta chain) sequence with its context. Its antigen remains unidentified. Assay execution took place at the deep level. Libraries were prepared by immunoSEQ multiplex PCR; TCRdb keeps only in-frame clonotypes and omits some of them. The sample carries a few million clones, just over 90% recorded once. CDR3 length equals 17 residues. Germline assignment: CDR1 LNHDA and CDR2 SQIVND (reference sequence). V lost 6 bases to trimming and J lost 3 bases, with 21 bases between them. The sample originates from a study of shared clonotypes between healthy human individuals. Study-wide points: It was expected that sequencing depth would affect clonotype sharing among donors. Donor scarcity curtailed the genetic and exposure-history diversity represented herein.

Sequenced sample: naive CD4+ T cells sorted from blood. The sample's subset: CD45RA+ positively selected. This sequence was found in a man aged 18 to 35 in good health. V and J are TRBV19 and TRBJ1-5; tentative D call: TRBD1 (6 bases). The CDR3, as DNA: TGTGCCAGTAGCAACGGGGACCATTCAGGGGCCAATCAGCCCCAGCATTTT. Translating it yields CASSNGDHSGANQPQHF. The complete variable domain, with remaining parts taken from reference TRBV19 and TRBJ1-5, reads DGGITQSPKYLFRKEGQNVTLSCEQNLNHDAMYWYRQDPGQGLRLIYYSQIVNDFQKGDIAEGYSVSREKKESFPLTVTSAQKNPTAFYLCASSNGDHSGANQPQHFGDGTRLSIL.